This T cell receptor beta chain emerged from a study of early T cells in non-severe SARS-CoV-2 infection. General study findings and limits: VDJdb-based annotation leaned toward anti-spike CD8 responses and missed private and CD4 specificities.

Each single cDNA molecule received a unique molecular identifier. TCRdb processed the 5' RACE reads anew with MiXCR; each CDR3 protein has one entry. The sample includes more than 30,000 distinct CDR3 sequences, approximately 6.9% seen only once; the top ten take about 13%. CDR3 length equals 14 residues. V was pared by 0 bases and J by 9 bases, with 17 bases between. Germline V lookup: CDR1 DFQATT, CDR2 SNEGSKA (reference sequence). This clonotype has only a few counts. Its target is unknown. The sample consisted of whole blood, taken at baseline. This chain uses TRBV20-1 with TRBJ2-5; D gene unclear. The receptor comes from an adult who was a healthcare worker with PCR-confirmed SARS-CoV-2 infection or an uninfected control (not recorded which). CDR3 sequence (DNA): TGCAGTGCTAGAGATCCCCGGGCCGGTGGAGCCCAGTACTTC. It encodes CSARDPRAGGAQYF.